The 26 T cell receptor beta chains below come from one sample, sequenced in a study of OX40 agonist ivuxolimab in advanced cancers. Assay used: immunoSEQ multiplex PCR; TCRdb lists only in-frame clones, some missing. The top ten clones hold about 4% of a sample with some 86,000 clones, about 85% of them seen once. Source: CD4+ or CD8+ T cells sorted from blood, taken in a trial of the OX40 agonist ivuxolimab. Source of these receptors: an adult with an advanced solid tumor such as melanoma, head and neck, liver or kidney cancer.

Here the CDR3 reads CASTLPDRANEAFF. The CDR3 DNA reads as TGTGCCAGCACCCTCCCGGACAGGGCGAATGAAGCTTTCTTT. V gene TRBV2 combines with J gene TRBJ1-1; 8 bases agree with TRBD1. With V trimmed by 7 bases and J by 7 bases, 11 bases remained unmatched. CDR1 and CDR2 (germline): SNHLY, FYNNEI. The CDR3 spans 14 residues.

V is TRBV5-1 and J is TRBJ2-7, with TRBD2 matching 8 bases. With 4 bases clipped from V and 7 bases from J, the junction kept 10 bases outside the gene matches. The germline gives CDR1 SGHRS, CDR2 YFSETQ. This CDR3 region has 14 residues. CDR3 bases: TGCGCCAGCAGCCCGGAGGGACTAGGATTTGAGCAGTACTTC. Protein: CASSPEGLGFEQYF.

This clone has a single count. The V and J genes are TRBV7-2 and TRBJ1-2; D uncertain. The V gene's germline CDR1 is SGHTA and CDR2 FQGNSA. The CDR3 has 14 amino acids. The V gene lost 2 bases and the J gene lost 1 base, with 8 bases spanning the gap. CDR3 in amino acids: CASSLSGNNYGYTF. The CDR3 DNA reads TGTGCCAGCAGCTTATCTGGGAATAACTATGGCTACACCTTC.

The V gene is TRBV28, the J gene TRBJ1-1; D is unclear. This CDR3 region has 10 residues. Germline lookup yields CDR1 MDHEN and CDR2 SYDVKM. V dropped 3 bases and J dropped 7 bases, with 3 bases sitting between them. The CDR3 DNA sequence: TGTGCCAGCAGTTTTGGTGAAGCTTTCTTT. This sequence encodes CASSFGEAFF.

CDR3 sequence reads: CASSPPGGSTDTQYF. CDR3 coding DNA: TGTGCCAGCAGCCCCCCGGGGGGCAGCACAGATACGCAGTATTTT. This chain links TRBV9 with TRBJ2-3; D might be TRBD2 (7 bases). This CDR3 contains 15 residues. CDR1 SGDLS and CDR2 YYNGEE come from the germline V gene. Trimming shortened V by 4 bases and J by 0 bases, and 12 bases separated the two germline ends.

Note on this clone: At one of its ends the junction is not consistent with the germline gene, which may arise from a read error. The V gene is TRBV7-7, the J gene TRBJ2-1, with 8 bases fitting TRBD1. The CDR3 totals 14 residues. Germline lookup yields CDR1 SSHAT and CDR2 FNYEAQ (reference sequence). For the CDR3, the DNA is TGTGCTAGCAGCCTAGGACAGGGTTTCAATGAGCAGTTCTTC. Residues: CASSLGQGFNEQFF.

V and J are TRBV23-1 and TRBJ1-3; D gene ambiguous. TRBV23-1 counts as an open reading frame of uncertain function. V lost 1 base and J 10 bases, leaving 26 bases between the germline ends. CDR3 length: 18 residues. This CDR3 reads CASSQLKDRYRPCLTIYF. The CDR3 DNA reads TGCGCCAGCAGTCAATTGAAGGACCGTTATCGCCCCTGTTTAACCATATATTTT.

Only a few counts were recorded for this clone. The J gene is TRBJ1-2, the V gene TRBV19, with 10 bases lining up with TRBD1. This CDR3 has 15 amino acids. V lost 4 bases to trimming and J lost 7 bases; unmatched junction nucleotides: 9. CDR1 and CDR2 from the germline V gene are LNHDA and SQIVND (reference sequence). CDR3 nucleotides: TGTGCCAGTAGTAGAAACGAGGGACAGGGGAGTGGCTACACCTTC. It specifies CASSRNEGQGSGYTF. The full variable domain, with the rest looked up from reference TRBV19 and TRBJ1-2, is DGGITQSPKYLFRKEGQNVTLSCEQNLNHDAMYWYRQDPGQGLRLIYYSQIVNDFQKGDIAEGYSVSREKKESFPLTVTSAQKNPTAFYLCASSRNEGQGSGYTFGSGTRLTVV.

The chain joins TRBV18 to TRBJ1-1, with D perhaps matching TRBD1 (6 bases). V lost 6 bases to trimming and J lost 0 bases, with 23 bases between them. The CDR3 sequence is 18 residues long. Germline values: CDR1 KGHSH, CDR2 LQKENI. In nucleotides, the CDR3 is TGTGCCAGCTCCTCTTATACTGTGGGGACAAGCATGAACACTGAAGCTTTCTTT. Its protein product is CASSSYTVGTSMNTEAFF.

V gene TRBV5-4 combines with J gene TRBJ2-1; perhaps TRBD2 as D (6 bases). The CDR3 is 15 residues long. The V and J ends lost 0 bases and 15 bases respectively, with 22 bases between them. Germline V gives CDR1 SGHNT, CDR2 YYREEE (reference sequence). The CDR3 DNA follows: TGTGCCAGCAGCTTGGGGGGGGACCCGGGACCGCCCGGGTTCTTC. Amino acids: CASSLGGDPGPPGFF.

The chain joins TRBV6-5 to TRBJ1-1; 7 bases fit TRBD1. The J segment lost 1 base and the V segment lost 4 bases, leaving 6 bases of the junction unmatched. Germline CDR1 reads MNHEY; CDR2 reads SVGAGI. The CDR3 has 15 amino acids. The DNA of the CDR3 is TGTGCCAGCAGTTGGGGGCCAGGGGGGAACACTGAAGCTTTCTTT. Amino acids: CASSWGPGGNTEAFF.

The rearrangement links TRBV27 to TRBJ2-1; 9 nucleotides line up with TRBD1. V lost 5 bases, J lost 8 bases, and 10 bases stayed unmatched. Germline-derived CDR1 and CDR2 are MNHEY and SMNVEV (reference sequence). This CDR3 spans 15 amino acids. The CDR3 DNA reads as TGTGCCAGCAGTCTGGGACAGGGCCTTAGGGATGAGCAGTTCTTC. This translates into CASSLGQGLRDEQFF.

The chain joins TRBV6-6 to TRBJ2-5; D possibly matches TRBD1 or TRBD2 (5 bases each). Germline CDR1 is MNHNY and CDR2 is SVGAGI (reference sequence). V was shortened by 5 bases and J by 2 bases, with 9 bases between the two germline ends. The CDR3 sequence is 13 residues long. The DNA of the CDR3 is TGTGCCAGCAGTCGGGACGGACAAGAGACCCAGTACTTC. Translating it yields CASSRDGQETQYF.

The J gene is TRBJ2-5, the V gene TRBV21-1. The J call may be mistaken, given a closer DNA end match to TRBJ2-7. TRBV21-1 is labeled a pseudogene. The CDR3 length is 16 residues. The CDR3 region is CASSPPPGRSRYEQYF. In DNA, the CDR3 is TGTGCCAGCAGCCCTCCTCCTGGGCGGAGCCGCTACGAGCAGTACTTC.

V is TRBV28 and J is TRBJ2-7; D gene ambiguous. This CDR3 contains 11 residues. Trimming shortened V by 10 bases and J by 6 bases, and 13 bases separated the two germline ends. The germline gives CDR1 MDHEN, CDR2 SYDVKM. CDR3 residues: CAIRRVGEQYF. DNA of the CDR3: TGTGCCATCCGACGAGTCGGCGAGCAGTACTTC.

The gene calls are TRBV7-6 and TRBJ2-7; D gene ambiguous. The length of the CDR3 is 13 residues. V gave up 6 bases and J gave up 0 bases, with 9 bases separating them. Germline CDR1 SGHVS, CDR2 FNYEAQ. Here the CDR3 DNA reads TGTGCCAGCAGGAGCAGGTTCTCCTACGAGCAGTACTTC. This encodes CASRSRFSYEQYF.

The chain combines TRBV25-1 with TRBJ2-5; no reliable D call. Germline values: CDR1 MGHDK, CDR2 SYGVNS. This CDR3 comprises 15 residues. Between the trimmed V and J ends, which lost 0 bases and 4 bases, there was a span of 12 bases. CDR3 residues: CASSEYSGSSETQYF. In DNA form, the CDR3 reads TGTGCCAGCAGTGAATATAGTGGGTCTTCAGAGACCCAGTACTTC. Full variable domain (rest looked up from reference TRBV25-1 and TRBJ2-5): EADIYQTPRYLVIGTGKKITLECSQTMGHDKMYWYQQDPGMELHLIHYSYGVNSTEKGDLSSESTVSRIRTEHFPLTLESARPSHTSQYLCASSEYSGSSETQYFGPGTRLLVL.

V and J are TRBV5-6 and TRBJ2-7, with 7 bases that match TRBD2. The CDR3 sequence is 15 residues long. V lost 4 bases and J lost 3; bases outside the gene matches: 10. From germline, CDR1 is SGHDT and CDR2 YYEEEE. The CDR3 loop is CASSPGLAVVYEQYF. Here the CDR3 DNA reads TGTGCCAGCAGCCCGGGGCTAGCGGTCGTCTACGAGCAGTACTTC.

The chain uses TRBV6-6 and TRBJ1-1; possible D gene TRBD1, 5 bases. The CDR3 has 11 residues. The V gene's germline CDR1 is MNHNY and CDR2 SVGAGI (reference sequence). The V and J ends lost 8 bases and 4 bases respectively, with 8 bases between them. Here the CDR3 reads CASHRGTEAFF. The DNA for the CDR3 is TGTGCCAGCCATAGGGGCACTGAAGCTTTCTTT.

V gene TRBV7-3 combines with J gene TRBJ2-3; D might be TRBD2 (6 bases). The CDR3 spans 15 residues. Germline CDR1 and CDR2: SGHTA and FQGTGA. Trimming took off 5 bases at V and 2 bases at J, with 14 bases between the two ends. CDR3 protein: CASSQASAFTDTQYF. CDR3 DNA: TGTGCCAGCAGCCAAGCTAGCGCCTTCACAGATACGCAGTATTTT. The variable domain in full, with the rest retrieved from reference TRBV7-3 and TRBJ2-3, is GAGVSQTPSNKVTEKGKYVELRCDPISGHTALYWYRQSLGQGPEFLIYFQGTGAADDSGLPNDRFFAVRPEGSVSTLKIQRTERGDSAVYLCASSQASAFTDTQYFGPGTRLTVL.

The rearrangement uses TRBV5-1 and TRBJ2-7; no clear D gene. CDR1 and CDR2 from the germline V gene are SGHRS and YFSETQ. The CDR3 is 12 residues long. Trimming removed 3 bases at V and 2 bases at J, with 6 bases between. The CDR3 loop reads CASSSSPYEQYF. Here the CDR3 DNA reads TGCGCCAGCAGCTCCTCACCCTACGAGCAGTACTTC.

Points on this clone: A read error may produce the germline difference seen at one junction end. The chain combines TRBV23-1 with TRBJ2-2; TRBD2 matches 9 bases. TRBV23-1 is an ORF, and what it does is uncertain. This CDR3 region has 19 residues. Here the CDR3 DNA reads TGCGCCAGCAGTCAATCGGTATTAGCGGGAGAAGGGGGCACCCGGGAGCTGTTTTTT. Translating it yields CASSQSVLAGEGGTRELFF.

The chain employs TRBV5-6 and TRBJ2-1; D not resolved. Trimming pared 0 bases from V and 5 bases from J, leaving 3 bases between. The CDR3 totals 12 residues. Germline V gives CDR1 SGHDT, CDR2 YYEEEE. CDR3 sequence (DNA): TGTGCCAGCAGCTTGGGAGACAATGAGCAGTTCTTC. This sequence encodes CASSLGDNEQFF.

The genes are TRBV18 and TRBJ2-7, with TRBD2 as a possible D gene (5 bases). V lost 3 bases and J 5 bases, leaving 11 bases between the germline ends. CDR3 length equals 13 residues. The germline V gene has CDR1 KGHSH and CDR2 LQKENI. CDR3 in amino acids: CASSPGSSDEQYF. The CDR3 DNA reads as TGTGCCAGCTCACCGGGGAGTTCGGACGAGCAGTACTTC.

V is TRBV5-8 and J is TRBJ2-1; a possible D gene is TRBD1 (6 bases). Trimming stripped 0 bases from V and 2 bases from J, with 9 bases between. The germline gives CDR1 SGHTS, CDR2 YDEGEE. The CDR3 is 15 amino acids. The CDR3 DNA follows: TGTGCCAGCAGCTTGGGTCGGACAGCCTACAATGAGCAGTTCTTC. The encoded protein is CASSLGRTAYNEQFF.

The chain carries TRBV4-1 and TRBJ2-5, with 10 positions matching TRBD2. The J call may be faulty, since TRBJ2-7 better matches the DNA end. The CDR3 covers 17 residues. Germline CDR1 MGHRA, CDR2 YSYEKL. The CDR3 is CASSLRPGLAPSYEQYF. CDR3 bases: TGCGCCAGCAGCCTTCGGCCGGGACTAGCGCCTTCCTACGAGCAGTACTTC.